This entry features one TCR beta chain sequence. There are 16 residues in the CDR3. The J segment lost 5 bases and the V segment lost 1 base, leaving 9 bases of the junction unmatched. Germline CDR1 is LGHDT and CDR2 is YNNKEL (reference sequence). The sample originates from a study of blood T cell repertoires in COVID-19. Study background: Donors in the United States, Italy and Spain gave samples during acute or convalescent COVID-19. In each case, the material was cDNA or gDNA derived from T cells, B-cell-depleted T cells, or PBMCs.

It was during active infection that Seattle patients were enrolled and then longitudinally followed. How the authors handled the data: Amplified reference gene primers provided the basis for estimating nucleated cell counts. The table came from immunoSEQ multiplex PCR; TCRdb's copy has only in-frame clones and leaves some out. That table furnishes V, J and clone size, whereas the DNA furnished D and trimming. The repertoire holds 200,000 to 300,000 clones, with around nine tenths as singletons. The sequenced sample consisted of peripheral blood. The sequence was obtained from an older woman with COVID-19, enrolled during active disease. The rearrangement uses TRBV3-1 (or the pseudogene TRBV3-2) and TRBJ2-5, with TRBD2 identical over 8 bases. The CDR3 DNA reads as TGTGCCAGCAGCCAAGGTCCGGGAGGGCCGGTGGAGACCCAGTACTTC. This gives the protein CASSQGPGGPVETQYF.